Below are 18 T cell receptor beta chains sequenced from a single sample in a study of technical replicates of blood from four donors. The protocol was immunoSEQ multiplex PCR, while the TCRdb copy is restricted to in-frame clones and leaves out a portion. The table includes about 83,000 clones, around nine tenths detected once. Sequences were obtained from T cells isolated from PBMCs. All receptors derive from a human donor in good health.

V is TRBV14 and J is TRBJ1-2; 7 positions match TRBD1. With V trimmed by 5 bases and J by 2 bases, 5 bases remained unmatched. This CDR3 is built from 14 residues. Per the germline V gene, CDR1 is SGHDN and CDR2 is FVKESK. The chain's CDR3 is CASSVTGLNYGYTF. DNA of the CDR3: TGTGCCAGCAGCGTGACAGGGTTGAACTATGGCTACACCTTC.

V and J are TRBV15 and TRBJ2-5; D is possibly TRBD1 (6 bases). With 0 bases removed from V and 12 bases from J, the gap between germline ends came to 11 bases. This CDR3 is built from 12 residues. Germline CDR1 reads LNHNV; CDR2 reads YYDKDF (reference sequence). CDR3 sequence reads: CATSRDRQGKYF. Written as DNA, the CDR3 is TGTGCCACCAGCAGAGATCGGCAGGGGAAGTACTTC.

This clone was detected once. The chain employs TRBV11-3 and TRBJ2-3; the match to TRBD2 covers 11 bases. J lost 3 bases, V lost 4 bases, and 12 bases had no gene match. Germline V lookup: CDR1 SGHNT, CDR2 YENEEA. The CDR3 extends over 18 amino acids. CDR3 loop: CASSSHPLTSGETDTQYF. CDR3 DNA sequence: TGTGCCAGCAGCTCACACCCCCTGACTAGCGGGGAGACAGATACGCAGTATTTT.

The CDR3 DNA sequence: TGCGCCAGCAGTGAGTCTTTTCCACTGGAGACCCAGTACTTC. Protein: CASSESFPLETQYF. The rearrangement joins TRBV10-1 to TRBJ2-5; D unclear. The germline V and J ends were trimmed by 0 bases and 5 bases, with 10 bases remaining between them. The CDR3 covers 14 residues. Per the germline V gene, CDR1 is WNHNN and CDR2 is SYGVQD (reference sequence).

V is TRBV19 and J is TRBJ1-5, with TRBD1 as a possible D gene (5 bases). CDR1 is LNHDA and CDR2 is SQIVND in the germline V gene (reference sequence). The CDR3 runs 12 residues. V was trimmed by 5 bases and J by 3 bases, leaving 5 bases between them. For the CDR3, the DNA is TGTGCCAGTAGTGGGGCCAATCAGCCCCAGCATTTT. It specifies CASSGANQPQHF.

J is TRBJ1-6 and V is TRBV27; tentatively, D is TRBD1 (5 bases). The CDR3 spans 14 residues. CDR1 and CDR2 from the germline V gene are MNHEY and SMNVEV (reference sequence). V was cut by 2 bases and J by 7 bases, with 9 bases left in between. The DNA of the CDR3 is TGTGCCAGCAGTTTACAGGGTTTGAATTCACCCCTCCACTTT. Translating gives CASSLQGLNSPLHF.

This clone came up once. The rearrangement joins TRBV5-1 to TRBJ2-5, with 12 bases that match TRBD1. Germline-derived CDR1 and CDR2 are SGHRS and YFSETQ. The CDR3 has 15 residues. The V and J ends lost 4 bases and 4 bases, in that order; junction bases with no gene match: 5. The CDR3 protein is CASSKGQGARETQYF. DNA for the CDR3: TGCGCCAGCAGCAAGGGACAGGGGGCCCGAGAGACCCAGTACTTC. The variable domain in full, completed from reference TRBV5-1 and TRBJ2-5, reads KAGVTQTPRYLIKTRGQQVTLSCSPISGHRSVSWYQQTPGQGLQFLFEYFSETQRNKGNFPGRFSGRQFSNSRSEMNVSTLELGDSALYLCASSKGQGARETQYFGPGTRLLVL.

The rearrangement links TRBV7-2 to TRBJ2-7, with a tentative D call TRBD2 (5 bases). V was shortened by 1 base and J by 4 bases, with 11 bases between the two germline ends. This CDR3 is 14 amino acids long. The germline CDR1 and CDR2 sequences are SGHTA and FQGNSA. The CDR3 loop is CASSLESGRYEQYF. For the CDR3, the DNA is TGTGCCAGCAGCTTAGAAAGCGGCAGGTACGAGCAGTACTTC.

In this sample, this clone turned up once. V gene TRBV5-4 combines with J gene TRBJ2-2; TRBD2 aligns across 11 bases. The trim removed 4 bases at V and 3 bases at J, leaving 5 bases unmatched. CDR3 length: 16 amino acids. The germline V gene has CDR1 SGHNT and CDR2 YYREEE (reference sequence). In DNA form, the CDR3 reads TGTGCCAGCAGCCCACTAGCGGGGGCCTACACCGGGGAGCTGTTTTTT. It is translated as CASSPLAGAYTGELFF.

CDR3 amino acids: CASSLSASGGGSSYEQYF. For the CDR3, the DNA is TGCGCCAGCAGCTTATCGGCTAGCGGGGGAGGGAGTTCCTACGAGCAGTACTTC. This sequence joins TRBV5-1 and TRBJ2-7, with 10 bases fitting TRBD2. Germline assignment: CDR1 SGHRS and CDR2 YFSETQ. V lost 2 bases, J lost 1 base, and 12 bases stayed unmatched. There are 18 residues in the CDR3.

The chain's CDR3 is CASSLTYRENTEAFF. CDR3 DNA: TGTGCCAGCAGCTTGACCTACAGGGAGAACACTGAAGCTTTCTTT. This rearrangement joins TRBV7-9 to TRBJ1-1; a possible D gene is TRBD1 (6 bases). The V end lost 3 bases, the J end lost 1 base, and 12 bases lay between the germline ends. This CDR3 has 15 residues. Germline CDR1 reads SEHNR; CDR2 reads FQNEAQ (reference sequence).

J is TRBJ1-3 and V is TRBV4-2, with a possible D match to TRBD1 (6 bases). Germline CDR1 and CDR2: LGHNA and YNFKEQ. V dropped 0 bases and J dropped 3 bases, with 18 bases sitting between them. CDR3 length: 18 residues. The CDR3 loop reads CASSQDTIDRNFGNTIYF. CDR3 coding DNA: TGTGCCAGCAGCCAAGATACTATTGACAGGAACTTTGGAAACACCATATATTTT.

This clone was found once. This chain links TRBV6-5 with TRBJ1-2; 8 nucleotides line up with TRBD1. This CDR3 comprises 12 residues. Germline lookup yields CDR1 MNHEY and CDR2 SVGAGI. After removal of 6 bases from V and 3 bases from J, the junction contained 0 bases not matched to a gene. The CDR3 DNA is TGTGCCAGCAGACAGGGGGACTATGGCTACACCTTC. Residues: CASRQGDYGYTF.

The chain is built from TRBV2 and TRBJ2-2; 11 bases agree with TRBD1. Germline V lookup: CDR1 SNHLY, CDR2 FYNNEI. After removal of 9 bases from V and 2 bases from J, the junction contained 2 bases not matched to a gene. This CDR3 is 14 amino acids long. The CDR3 DNA follows: TGTGCCAGTCGGACAGGGGGCAACACCGGGGAGCTGTTTTTT. This encodes CASRTGGNTGELFF.

The chain joins TRBV7-2 to TRBJ2-2, with a possible D match to TRBD2 (5 bases). CDR3 length: 13 amino acids. The germline gives CDR1 SGHTA, CDR2 FQGNSA. V dropped 5 bases and J dropped 7 bases, with 11 bases sitting between them. The CDR3 spells CASSLKAGGELFF. CDR3 DNA sequence: TGTGCCAGCAGCCTAAAGGCGGGCGGGGAGCTGTTTTTT.

The chain links TRBV4-1 to TRBJ1-1, with a weak D call TRBD1 (6 bases). This CDR3 comprises 16 residues. Germline CDR1 reads MGHRA; CDR2 reads YSYEKL. V was pared by 4 bases and J by 2 bases, with 17 bases between. CDR3 protein: CASSPQSWTANTEAFF. CDR3 bases: TGCGCCAGCAGCCCACAGAGCTGGACAGCAAACACTGAAGCTTTCTTT.

The V gene is TRBV19, the J gene TRBJ2-2, with 9 bases matching TRBD1. Germline V gene lookup returns CDR1 LNHDA and CDR2 SQIVND (reference sequence). V lost 2 bases and J lost 7; bases outside the gene matches: 8. The CDR3 loop spans 16 amino acids. The CDR3 coding sequence is TGTGCCAGTAGTATATTTGGGACAGGGACTATCGGGGAGCTGTTTTTT. Translated: CASSIFGTGTIGELFF. Complete variable domain (other parts from reference TRBV19 and TRBJ2-2): DGGITQSPKYLFRKEGQNVTLSCEQNLNHDAMYWYRQDPGQGLRLIYYSQIVNDFQKGDIAEGYSVSREKKESFPLTVTSAQKNPTAFYLCASSIFGTGTIGELFFGEGSRLTVL.

This chain joins TRBV19 and TRBJ2-7; 7 bases line up with TRBD2. After removal of 9 bases from V and 2 bases from J, the junction contained 7 bases not matched to a gene. The CDR3 extends over 13 amino acids. Germline V lookup: CDR1 LNHDA, CDR2 SQIVND (reference sequence). In nucleotides, the CDR3 is TGTGCCAGCCGTGGGGGGGGAACCTACGAGCAGTACTTC. Its protein product is CASRGGGTYEQYF.